A single T cell receptor (beta chain) is shown here with its context. The antigen is not known. The CDR3 is made up of 14 amino acids. The V gene's germline CDR1 is MNHEY and CDR2 SMNVEV (reference sequence). Trimming took off 6 bases at V and 5 bases at J, with 14 bases between the two ends. This sample was included in a study of blood T cells in healthy people across ages. Next came a second PCR, run for roughly 6 to 11 cycles, which used a sample-barcoded 5' primer along with a J-beta primer mix. Each cDNA molecule was tagged by a template-switch adaptor that had 12 random nucleotides. Every sample produced at least 2.5 million CDR3-containing paired-end reads. Via MiXCR, TCRdb re-called the 5' RACE reads, giving one row per CDR3 protein. The table shows 700,000 to 850,000 distinct CDR3 sequences, with roughly 35% occurring only once. Study-level findings and limits: Higher diversity and more naive CD4+ cells were features of long-lived donors, compared to aged donors.

This rearrangement joins TRBV27 to TRBJ2-4; perhaps TRBD1 as D (6 bases). Sequencing used blood. This clonotype was obtained from a man younger than 35 in good health. CDR3 sequence (DNA): TGTGCCAGCAGAATACCAGGGGTCCAAAACATTCAGTACTTC. It translates to CASRIPGVQNIQYF.